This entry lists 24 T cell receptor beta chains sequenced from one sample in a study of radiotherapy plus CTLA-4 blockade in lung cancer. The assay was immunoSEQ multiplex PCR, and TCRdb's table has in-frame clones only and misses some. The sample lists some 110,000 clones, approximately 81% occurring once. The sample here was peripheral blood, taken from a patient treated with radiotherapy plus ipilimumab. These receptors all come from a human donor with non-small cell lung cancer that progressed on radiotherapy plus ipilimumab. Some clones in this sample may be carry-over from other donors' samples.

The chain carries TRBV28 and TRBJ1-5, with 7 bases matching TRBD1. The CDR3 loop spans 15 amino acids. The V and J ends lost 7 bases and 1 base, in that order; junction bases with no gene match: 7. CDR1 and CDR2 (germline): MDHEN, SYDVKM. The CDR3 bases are TGTGCCAGCAAACCTATACAGGGGAGCAATCAGCCCCAGCATTTT. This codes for CASKPIQGSNQPQHF.

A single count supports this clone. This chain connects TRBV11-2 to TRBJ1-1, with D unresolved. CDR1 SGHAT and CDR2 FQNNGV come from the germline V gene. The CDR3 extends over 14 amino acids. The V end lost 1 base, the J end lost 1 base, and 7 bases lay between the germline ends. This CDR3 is CASSLVSANTEAFF. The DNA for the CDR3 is TGTGCCAGCAGCTTAGTTTCCGCGAACACTGAAGCTTTCTTT.

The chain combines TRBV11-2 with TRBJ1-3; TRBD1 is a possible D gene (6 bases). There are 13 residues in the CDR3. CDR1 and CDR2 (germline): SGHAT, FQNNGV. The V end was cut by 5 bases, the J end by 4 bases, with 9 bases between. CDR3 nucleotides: TGTGCCAGCAGCCCTGACAGGGGAAACACCATATATTTT. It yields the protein CASSPDRGNTIYF.

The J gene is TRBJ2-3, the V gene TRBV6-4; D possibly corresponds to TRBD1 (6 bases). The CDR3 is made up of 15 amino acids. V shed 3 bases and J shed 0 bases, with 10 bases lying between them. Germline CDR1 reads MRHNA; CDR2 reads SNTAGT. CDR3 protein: CASSDQGQSTDTQYF. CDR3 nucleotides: TGTGCCAGCAGTGATCAAGGACAGAGCACAGATACGCAGTATTTT.

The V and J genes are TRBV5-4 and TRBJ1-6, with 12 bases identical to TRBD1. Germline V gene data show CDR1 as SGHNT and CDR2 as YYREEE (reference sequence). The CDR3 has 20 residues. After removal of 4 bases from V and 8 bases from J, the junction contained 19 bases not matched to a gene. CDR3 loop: CASSPRDRGRTAGGHSPLHF. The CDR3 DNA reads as TGTGCCAGCAGCCCCCGGGACAGGGGGCGAACTGCTGGAGGCCATTCACCCCTCCACTTT.

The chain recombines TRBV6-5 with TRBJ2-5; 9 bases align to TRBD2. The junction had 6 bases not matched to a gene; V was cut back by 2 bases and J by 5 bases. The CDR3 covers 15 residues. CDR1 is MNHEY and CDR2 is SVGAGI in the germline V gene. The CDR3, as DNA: TGTGCCAGCAGTTACGGCGGGGGGGCTTTTGAGACCCAGTACTTC. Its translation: CASSYGGGAFETQYF.

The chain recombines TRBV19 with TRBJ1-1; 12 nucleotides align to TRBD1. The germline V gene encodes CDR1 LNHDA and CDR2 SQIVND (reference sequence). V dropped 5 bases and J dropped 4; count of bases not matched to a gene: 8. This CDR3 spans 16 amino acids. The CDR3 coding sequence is TGTGCCAGTAGTCCTCGGGACAGGGGGCTGGCCACTGAAGCTTTCTTT. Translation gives CASSPRDRGLATEAFF.

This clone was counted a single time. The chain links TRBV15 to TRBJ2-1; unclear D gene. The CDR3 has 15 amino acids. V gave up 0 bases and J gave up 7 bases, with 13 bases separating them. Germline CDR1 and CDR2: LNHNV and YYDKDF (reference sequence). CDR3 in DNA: TGTGCCACCAGCAGAGATCCACTCTCCGGGAATGAGCAGTTCTTC. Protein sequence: CATSRDPLSGNEQFF.

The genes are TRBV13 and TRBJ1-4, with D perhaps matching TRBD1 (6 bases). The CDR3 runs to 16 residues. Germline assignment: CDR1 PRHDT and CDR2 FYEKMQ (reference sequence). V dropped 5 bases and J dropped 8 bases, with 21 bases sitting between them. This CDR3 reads CASSLYRGGLYEKLFF. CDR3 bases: TGTGCCAGCAGCCTCTACCGCGGGGGGCTCTACGAAAAACTGTTTTTT. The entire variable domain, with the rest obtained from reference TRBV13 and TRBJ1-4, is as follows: AAGVIQSPRHLIKEKRETATLKCYPIPRHDTVYWYQQGPGQDPQFLISFYEKMQSDKGSIPDRFSAQQFSDYHSELNMSSLELGDSALYFCASSLYRGGLYEKLFFGSGTQLSVL.

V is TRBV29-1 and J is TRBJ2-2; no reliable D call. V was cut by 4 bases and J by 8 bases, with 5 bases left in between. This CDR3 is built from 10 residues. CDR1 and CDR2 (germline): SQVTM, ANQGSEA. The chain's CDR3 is CSVVAGELFF. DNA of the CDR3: TGCAGCGTTGTGGCAGGGGAGCTGTTTTTT.

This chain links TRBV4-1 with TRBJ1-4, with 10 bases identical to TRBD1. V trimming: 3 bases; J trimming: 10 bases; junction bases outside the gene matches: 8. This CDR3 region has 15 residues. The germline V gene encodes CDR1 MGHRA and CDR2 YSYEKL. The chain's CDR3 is CASSQGQGPKGKLFF. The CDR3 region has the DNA TGCGCCAGCAGCCAGGGACAGGGGCCGAAAGGAAAACTGTTTTTT.

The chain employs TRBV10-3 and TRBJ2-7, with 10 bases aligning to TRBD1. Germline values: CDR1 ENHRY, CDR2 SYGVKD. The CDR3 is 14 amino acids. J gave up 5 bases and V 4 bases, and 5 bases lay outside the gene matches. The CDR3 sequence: CAISVPGQGNEQYF. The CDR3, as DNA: TGTGCCATCAGTGTGCCGGGACAGGGGAACGAGCAGTACTTC.

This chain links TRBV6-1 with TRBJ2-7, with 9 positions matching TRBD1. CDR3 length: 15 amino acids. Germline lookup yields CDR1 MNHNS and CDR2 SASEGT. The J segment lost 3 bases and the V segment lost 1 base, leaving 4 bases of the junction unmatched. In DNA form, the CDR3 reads TGTGCCAGCAGTGAAGGTGGACAGGGGTTCTACGAGCAGTACTTC. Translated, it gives CASSEGGQGFYEQYF.

Here the CDR3 reads CASSREDGDYEQYF. The CDR3 DNA sequence: TGCGCCAGCAGCCGAGAAGACGGAGACTACGAGCAGTACTTC. V gene TRBV4-3 combines with J gene TRBJ2-7; D gene ambiguous. V was shortened by 4 bases and J by 3 bases, with 13 bases between the two germline ends. There are 14 residues in the CDR3. The germline CDR1 and CDR2 sequences are LGHNA and YSLEER.

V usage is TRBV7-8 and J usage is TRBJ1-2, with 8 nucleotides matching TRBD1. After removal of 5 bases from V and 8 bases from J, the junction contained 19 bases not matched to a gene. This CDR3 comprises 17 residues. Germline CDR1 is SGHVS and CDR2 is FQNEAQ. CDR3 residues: CASSADRAQVVYAGYTF. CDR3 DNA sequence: TGTGCCAGCAGCGCGGACAGGGCCCAAGTGGTCTATGCAGGCTACACCTTC. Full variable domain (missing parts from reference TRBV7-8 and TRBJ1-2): GAGVSQSPRYKVAKRGQDVALRCDPISGHVSLFWYQQALGQGPEFLTYFQNEAQLDKSGLPSDRFFAERPEGSVSTLKIQRTQQEDSAVYLCASSADRAQVVYAGYTFGSGTRLTVV.

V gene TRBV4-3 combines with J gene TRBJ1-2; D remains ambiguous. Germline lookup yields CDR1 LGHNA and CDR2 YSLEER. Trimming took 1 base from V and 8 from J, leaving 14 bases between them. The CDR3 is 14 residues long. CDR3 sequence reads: CASSQGLGGAGYTF. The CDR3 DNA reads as TGCGCCAGCAGCCAAGGCCTGGGCGGCGCCGGCTACACCTTC.

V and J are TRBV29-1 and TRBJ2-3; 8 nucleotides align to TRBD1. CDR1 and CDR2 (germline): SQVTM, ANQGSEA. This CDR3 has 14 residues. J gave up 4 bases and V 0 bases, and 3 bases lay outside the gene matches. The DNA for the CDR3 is TGCAGCGTTGAAGACCCGACAGGGGCAGATACGCAGTATTTT. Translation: CSVEDPTGADTQYF.

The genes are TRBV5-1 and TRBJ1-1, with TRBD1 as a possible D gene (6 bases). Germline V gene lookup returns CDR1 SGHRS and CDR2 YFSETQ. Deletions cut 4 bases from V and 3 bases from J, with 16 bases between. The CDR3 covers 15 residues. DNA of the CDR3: TGCGCCAGCAGCGACCCACAGGGAGGTGACACTGAAGCTTTCTTT. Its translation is CASSDPQGGDTEAFF.

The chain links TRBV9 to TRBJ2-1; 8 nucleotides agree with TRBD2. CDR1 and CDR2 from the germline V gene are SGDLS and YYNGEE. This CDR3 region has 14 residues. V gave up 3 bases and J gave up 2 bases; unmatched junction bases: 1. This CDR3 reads CASSGGGPYNEQFF. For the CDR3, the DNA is TGTGCCAGCAGCGGCGGGGGGCCCTACAATGAGCAGTTCTTC.

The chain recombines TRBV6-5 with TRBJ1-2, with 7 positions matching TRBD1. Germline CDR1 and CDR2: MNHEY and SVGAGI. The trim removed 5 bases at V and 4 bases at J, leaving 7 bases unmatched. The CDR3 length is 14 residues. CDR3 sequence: CASSGQVPVYGYTF. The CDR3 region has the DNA TGTGCCAGCAGTGGACAGGTTCCCGTCTATGGCTACACCTTC.

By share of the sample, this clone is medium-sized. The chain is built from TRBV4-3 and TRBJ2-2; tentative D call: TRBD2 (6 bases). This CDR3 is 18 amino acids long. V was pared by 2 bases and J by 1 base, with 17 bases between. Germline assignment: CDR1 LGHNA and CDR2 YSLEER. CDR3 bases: TGCGCCAGCAGCCAACAAAGATGGGGGGACCTGAACACCGGGGAGCTGTTTTTT. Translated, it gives CASSQQRWGDLNTGELFF.

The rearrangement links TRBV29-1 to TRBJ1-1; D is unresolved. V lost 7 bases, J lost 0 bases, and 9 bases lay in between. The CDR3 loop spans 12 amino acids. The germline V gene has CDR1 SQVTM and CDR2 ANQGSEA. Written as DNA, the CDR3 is TGCAGCGCTGGACTTATGAACACTGAAGCTTTCTTT. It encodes CSAGLMNTEAFF. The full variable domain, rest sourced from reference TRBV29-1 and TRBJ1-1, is SAVISQKPSRDICQRGTSLTIQCQVDSQVTMMFWYRQQPGQSLTLIATANQGSEATYESGFVIDKFPISRPNLTFSTLTVSNMSPEDSSIYLCSAGLMNTEAFFGQGTRLTVV.

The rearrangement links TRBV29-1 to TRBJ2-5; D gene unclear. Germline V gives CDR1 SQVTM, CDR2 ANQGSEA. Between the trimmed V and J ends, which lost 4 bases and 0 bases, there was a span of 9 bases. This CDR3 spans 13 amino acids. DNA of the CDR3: TGCAGCGTTGTTTCCTGGGACCAAGAGACCCAGTACTTC. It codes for CSVVSWDQETQYF.

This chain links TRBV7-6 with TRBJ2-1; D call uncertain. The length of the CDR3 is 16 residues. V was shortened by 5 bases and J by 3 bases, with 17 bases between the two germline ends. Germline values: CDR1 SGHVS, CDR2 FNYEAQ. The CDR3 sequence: CASSHPPDGDYNEQFF. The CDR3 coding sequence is TGTGCCAGCAGCCATCCCCCGGACGGAGACTACAATGAGCAGTTCTTC. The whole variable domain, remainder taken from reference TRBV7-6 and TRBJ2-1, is GAGVSQSPRYKVTKRGQDVALRCDPISGHVSLYWYRQALGQGPEFLTYFNYEAQQDKSGLPNDRFSAERPEGSISTLTIQRTEQRDSAMYRCASSHPPDGDYNEQFFGPGTRLTVL.